This TCR beta chain appears in the sequencing data of a study of CD8+CD57+ T cells in acquired aplastic anemia. Study-level information: Recorded DNA amounts for sorted CD4+ and CD8+ cells had an average of approximately 3 ug. Healthy donor CD4+ samples were sequenced to a depth that averaged approximately 10 million reads.

This CDR3 is 16 amino acids long. CDR1 and CDR2 from the germline V gene are DFQATT and SNEGSKA (reference sequence). J gave up 4 bases and V 8 bases, and 15 bases lay outside the gene matches. Study results and caveats: Overlap between patients and controls comprised 25 to 30 CD8+ CDR3 sequences.

The use of genomic DNA as template underpinned the TCR beta VDJ and CDR3 profiling. TCRdb re-called the reads through MiXCR, storing one row per CDR3 protein. The profile shows 100,000 to 120,000 distinct CDR3 sequences, 40% to 60% of them singletons. A remark on this clonotype: Its antigen is currently unknown.

The material sequenced was sorted CD4+, CD8+, or CD8+CD57+ T cells (not recorded which) from PBMCs. This TCR was recovered from a human donor in good health, serving as a control. This chain connects TRBV20-1 to TRBJ2-1; 9 nucleotides match TRBD2. CDR3 bases: TGCAGTTCTAACCCGACTAGCGGCAAATATTACAATGAGCAGTTCTTC. Protein: CSSNPTSGKYYNEQFF.